The entry below describes one T cell receptor beta chain. Its antigen is currently unknown. The PCR made use of 60 Vbeta and 13 Jbeta primers. Data came from immunoSEQ multiplex PCR; TCRdb stores just in-frame clones and leaves some out. The profile covers under 150,000 clones, with approximately 73% appearing a single time and approximately 15% taken by the ten largest. The data were taken from a study of cytomegalovirus exposure and HLA in healthy donors. General study results and limits: Near-uniform donor sequencing depth was presumed by presence/absence analyses.

CDR1 and CDR2 (germline): LNHDA, SQIVND (reference sequence). The CDR3 loop spans 15 amino acids. Trimming stripped 2 bases from V and 0 bases from J, with 10 bases between. The genes are TRBV19 and TRBJ1-2, with a weak D call TRBD1 (6 bases). Material for sequencing was PBMCs. This receptor was identified in a human donor in good health. CDR3 bases: TGTGCCAGTAGTATACCGGACAGAGCTAACTATGGCTACACCTTC. It encodes CASSIPDRANYGYTF.